The sequence of this TCR beta chain was determined in a study of immune evolution from preneoplasia to lung adenocarcinoma. The CDR3 length is 16 residues. The junction had 8 bases not matched to a gene; V was cut back by 6 bases and J by 0 bases. The V gene's germline CDR1 is MNHNY and CDR2 SVGAGI (reference sequence). Only in-frame clones appear in the TCRdb table, and some are missing; sequencing was by immunoSEQ multiplex PCR. Of about 3,400 clones listed, about 81% are singletons. Overall study findings and caveats: From normal lung to invasive adenocarcinoma, top clone frequencies appeared to decrease. KRAS-mutant nodules had the highest T cell clonality.

As regards this clone: Antigen: not known.

The chain uses TRBV6-6 and TRBJ2-7, with 10 bases matching TRBD2. What was sequenced was FFPE lung adenocarcinoma in situ tissue. The TCR sequence derives from a person aged 55-80 years with lung adenocarcinoma. The CDR3, as DNA: TGTGCCAGCAGGAACCTAGCGGGGGTAAGCTCCTACGAGCAGTACTTC. Translating it yields CASRNLAGVSSYEQYF.